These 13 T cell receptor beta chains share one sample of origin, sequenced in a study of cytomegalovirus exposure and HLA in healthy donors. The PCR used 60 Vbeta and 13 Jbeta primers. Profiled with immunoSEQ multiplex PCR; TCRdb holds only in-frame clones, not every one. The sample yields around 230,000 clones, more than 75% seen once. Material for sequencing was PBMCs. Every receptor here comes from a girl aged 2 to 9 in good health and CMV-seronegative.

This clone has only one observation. The CDR3 sequence: CASSSRTSVVETQYF. CDR3 nucleotides: TGTGCCAGCAGCTCCCGGACTAGCGTCGTCGAGACCCAGTACTTC. The chain recombines TRBV5-4 with TRBJ2-5, with 9 bases that match TRBD2. CDR3 size: 15 residues. CDR1 and CDR2 from the germline V gene are SGHNT and YYREEE (reference sequence). With 3 bases clipped from V and 5 bases from J, the junction kept 8 bases outside the gene matches.

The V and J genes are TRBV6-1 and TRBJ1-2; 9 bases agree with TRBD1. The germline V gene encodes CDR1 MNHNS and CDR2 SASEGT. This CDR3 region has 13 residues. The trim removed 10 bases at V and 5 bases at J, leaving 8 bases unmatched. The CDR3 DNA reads TGTGCCACTCAATTGACAGGGGGGTATGGCTACACCTTC. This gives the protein CATQLTGGYGYTF.

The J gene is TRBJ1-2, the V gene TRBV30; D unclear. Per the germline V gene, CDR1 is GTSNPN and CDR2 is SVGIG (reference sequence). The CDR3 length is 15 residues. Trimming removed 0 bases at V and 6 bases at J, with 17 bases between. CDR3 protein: CAWSVSPGSRHGYTF. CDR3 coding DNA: TGTGCCTGGAGTGTATCCCCGGGATCTAGACATGGCTACACCTTC.

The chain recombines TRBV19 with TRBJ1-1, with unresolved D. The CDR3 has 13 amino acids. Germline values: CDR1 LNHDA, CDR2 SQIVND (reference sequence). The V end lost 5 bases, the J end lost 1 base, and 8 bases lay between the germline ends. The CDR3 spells CASSDTGNTEAFF. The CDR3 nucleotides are TGTGCCAGTAGTGACACCGGGAACACTGAAGCTTTCTTT.

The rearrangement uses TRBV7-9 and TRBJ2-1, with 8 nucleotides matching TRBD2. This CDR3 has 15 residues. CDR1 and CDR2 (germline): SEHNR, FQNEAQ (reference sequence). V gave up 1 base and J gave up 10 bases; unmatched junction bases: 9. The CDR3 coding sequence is TGTGCCAGCAGCTTAGTCATGGGGACTAGGATCGAGCAGTTCTTC. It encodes CASSLVMGTRIEQFF.

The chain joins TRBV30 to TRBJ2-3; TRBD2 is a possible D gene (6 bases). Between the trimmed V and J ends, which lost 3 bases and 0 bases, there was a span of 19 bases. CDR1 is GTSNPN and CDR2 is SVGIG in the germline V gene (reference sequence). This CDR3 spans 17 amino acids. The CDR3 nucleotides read TGTGCCTGGAGCCTAGGAGGGGTACTTATTAGCACAGATACGCAGTATTTT. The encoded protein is CAWSLGGVLISTDTQYF.

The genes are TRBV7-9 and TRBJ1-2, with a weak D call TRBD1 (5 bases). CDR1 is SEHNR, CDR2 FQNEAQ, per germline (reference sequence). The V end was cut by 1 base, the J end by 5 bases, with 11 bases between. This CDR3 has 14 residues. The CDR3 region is CASSLDAGRYGYTF. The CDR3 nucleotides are TGTGCCAGCAGCTTAGACGCGGGGCGGTATGGCTACACCTTC.

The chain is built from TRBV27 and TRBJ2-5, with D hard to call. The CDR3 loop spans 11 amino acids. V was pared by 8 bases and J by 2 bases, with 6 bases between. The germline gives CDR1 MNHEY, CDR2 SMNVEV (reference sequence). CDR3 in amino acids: CASGQQETQYF. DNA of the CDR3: TGTGCCAGCGGCCAACAAGAGACCCAGTACTTC.

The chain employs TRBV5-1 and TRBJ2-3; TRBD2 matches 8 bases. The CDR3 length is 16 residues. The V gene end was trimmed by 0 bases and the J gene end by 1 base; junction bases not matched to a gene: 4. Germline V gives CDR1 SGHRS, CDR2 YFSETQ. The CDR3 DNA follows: TGCGCCAGCAGCTTGGGACTAGCGAGAGGCACAGATACGCAGTATTTT. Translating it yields CASSLGLARGTDTQYF.

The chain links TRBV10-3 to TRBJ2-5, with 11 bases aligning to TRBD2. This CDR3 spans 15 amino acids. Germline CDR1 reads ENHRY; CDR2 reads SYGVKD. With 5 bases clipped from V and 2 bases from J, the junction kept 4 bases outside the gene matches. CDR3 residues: CAISNLAGGQETQYF. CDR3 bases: TGTGCCATCAGTAACTTAGCGGGGGGGCAAGAGACCCAGTACTTC.

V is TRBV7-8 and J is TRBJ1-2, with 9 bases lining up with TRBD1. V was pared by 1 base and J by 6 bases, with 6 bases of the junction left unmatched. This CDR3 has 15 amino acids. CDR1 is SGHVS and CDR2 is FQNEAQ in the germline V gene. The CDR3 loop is CASSLDDWTGDGYTF. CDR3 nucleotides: TGTGCCAGCAGCTTAGACGACTGGACAGGGGATGGCTACACCTTC.

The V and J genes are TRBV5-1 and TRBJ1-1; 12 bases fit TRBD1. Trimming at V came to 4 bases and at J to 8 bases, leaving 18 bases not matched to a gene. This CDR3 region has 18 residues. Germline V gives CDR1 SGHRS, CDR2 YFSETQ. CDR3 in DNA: TGCGCCAGCAGCCCTTGGAGTGTCTCGGGACAGGGGGCTGTAGAAGCTTTCTTT. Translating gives CASSPWSVSGQGAVEAFF.

The CDR3 loop is CASSFLGGGKETQYF. As DNA, the CDR3 is TGTGCCAGCAGCTTTCTCGGGGGGGGGAAAGAGACCCAGTACTTC. V is TRBV5-6 and J is TRBJ2-5; 8 bases are a match to TRBD2. Trimming at V came to 2 bases and at J to 3 bases, leaving 6 bases not matched to a gene. The length of the CDR3 is 15 residues. Germline V lookup: CDR1 SGHDT, CDR2 YYEEEE.